This is a list of T cell receptor beta chains from one sample in a study of OX40 agonist ivuxolimab in advanced cancers. Produced via immunoSEQ multiplex PCR; TCRdb's table is partial and in-frame only. The table includes about 73,000 clones, about 81% detected once. The sequences come from CD4+ or CD8+ T cells sorted from blood, collected in a trial of the OX40 agonist ivuxolimab. The source is an adult with an advanced solid tumor such as melanoma, head and neck, liver or kidney cancer. Each CDR3 is given with its conserved first and last residue. Each record gives: CDR3 DNA, CDR3 protein, clone size, J gene, D gene, V gene. D genes are given only for firm matches. Size tells how often a clone was seen (once, few, many) or the class of an expanded clone, and some rows leave it out.

TGTGCCAGCAGTTTGGGCTTAGGCACAGATACGCAGTATTTT,CASSLGLGTDTQYF,-,TRBJ2-3,-,TRBV9
TGTGCCAGCAGCTTAACAGGGGCCCTACGAGACGAGACCCAGTACTTC,CASSLTGALRDETQYF,-,TRBJ2-5,TRBD1,TRBV7-9
TGTGCCAGTAGGCAAGGACAGCCGAGAAAGCCCCAGCATTTT,CASRQGQPRKPQHF,-,TRBJ1-5,-,TRBV19
TGTGCCAGCATAAATCCAGGCCGACCCTTCTATGGCTACACCTTC,CASINPGRPFYGYTF,few,TRBJ1-2,-,TRBV6-1
TGTGCCAGTAGTTACCACTCCGGGACAGGGGACCTGAAAAAAGCTTTCTTT,CASSYHSGTGDLKKAFF,few,TRBJ1-1,TRBD1,TRBV19
TGTGCCAGCAGCGCTGGACAGGGACCATCCTACGAGCAGTACTTC,CASSAGQGPSYEQYF,-,TRBJ2-7,TRBD1,TRBV9
TGCGCCAGCAGCCAAGATCGGTGGCAGCCCCAGCATTTT,CASSQDRWQPQHF,-,TRBJ1-5,-,TRBV4-1
TGTGCCAGCAGTTCGCCTTACAGGGACTATAATTCACCCCTCCACTTT,CASSSPYRDYNSPLHF,-,TRBJ1-6,-,TRBV7-8
TGCAGTGCTAGCGTCGCCGAGCAGTACTTC,CSASVAEQYF,-,TRBJ2-7,-,TRBV20-1
TGCGCCAGCGGGGGTTGCGGGAGCGCGAACACCGGGGAGCTGTTTTTT,CASGGCGSANTGELFF,few,TRBJ2-2,TRBD2,TRBV10-1
TGCGCCAGTACCCGGGACACTTGGGCCGGGGAGCTGTTTTTT,CASTRDTWAGELFF,few,TRBJ2-2,-,TRBV5-1
TGTGCCTGGAGTGGAGGAGGGTCTGGGGCCAACGTCCTGACTTTC,CAWSGGGSGANVLTF,-,TRBJ2-6,-,TRBV30
TGTGCCAGCAGCACCCGGGGAACGGGCGGTTCAGATACGCAGTATTTT,CASSTRGTGGSDTQYF,-,TRBJ2-3,-,TRBV7-2
TGTGCCAGCAAATACCCCGGGGGGCCACTGTTTTTT,CASKYPGGPLFF,-,TRBJ1-4,-,TRBV6-5
TGTGCCAGTAGTATAGGTTACAGTTACACCGGGGAGCTGTTTTTT,CASSIGYSYTGELFF,-,TRBJ2-2,-,TRBV19
TGCGCCAGCAGTCAGAACACAGCGAACACCGGGGAGCTGTTTTTT,CASSQNTANTGELFF,-,TRBJ2-2,-,TRBV23-1
TGTGCCAGCAGTTTAGGGGCGACAGCGGGACACACGTGGGAGCAGTACTTC,CASSLGATAGHTWEQYF,-,TRBJ2-7,-,TRBV27
TGCAGCGTCGAACTACAGGGGGCGCGGGGCTACACCTTC,CSVELQGARGYTF,few,TRBJ1-2,TRBD1,TRBV29-1
TGTGCCAGCAAGTGGGGACAGGGGAACTATGGCTACACCTTC,CASKWGQGNYGYTF,-,TRBJ1-2,TRBD1,TRBV6-5
TGCGCCAGCAGCACTGGACAGAACCGCAAGGGCTATGGCTACACCTTC,CASSTGQNRKGYGYTF,-,TRBJ1-2,-,TRBV5-1
TGTGCCAGCAGCGCACAGGGTGCTAGCACAGATACGCAGTATTTT,CASSAQGASTDTQYF,once,TRBJ2-3,-,TRBV7-2
TGTGCCAGCAGCTTAGGTATCACCGGGGAGCTGTTTTTT,CASSLGITGELFF,-,TRBJ2-2,-,TRBV11-3
TGCGCCAGCAGCTTGGAGGGGCGGTCCTACAATGAGCAGTTCTTC,CASSLEGRSYNEQFF,many,TRBJ2-1,-,TRBV5-1
TGTGCCAGCAGCTTAGGAGCGGTCAACTTCAATGAGCAGTTCTTC,CASSLGAVNFNEQFF,-,TRBJ2-1,-,TRBV11-2
TGCGCCAGCAGCCTCGGCCTTCCCAATCAGCCCCAGCATTTT,CASSLGLPNQPQHF,-,TRBJ1-5,-,TRBV4-1
TGTGCCAGCAGCTTAGGCGGACAGTTTCAGGGGGAGCAGTACTTC,CASSLGGQFQGEQYF,-,TRBJ2-7,-,TRBV7-6
TGTGCCAGCAGCAGCGGGTCGAACACCGGGGAGCTGTTTTTT,CASSSGSNTGELFF,-,TRBJ2-2,-,TRBV7-3
TGTGCCAGCAGCTTAGATCACCGTGATAGCTACACCTTC,CASSLDHRDSYTF,-,TRBJ1-2,-,TRBV11-2
TGCAGCGTTAAATGGAGCTATGGCTACACCTTC,CSVKWSYGYTF,-,TRBJ1-2,-,TRBV29-1
TGTGCCAGCAGTTCGATAAACAGGGGGCTAGGGGAGACCCAGTACTTC,CASSSINRGLGETQYF,-,TRBJ2-5,TRBD1,TRBV28
TGTGCCAGCAGCCCCCGACCAGGGACATCAGGCTACGAGCAGTACTTC,CASSPRPGTSGYEQYF,-,TRBJ2-7,-,TRBV11-2
TGTGCCACAGCCCGGCAGGGTTTATATCAGCCCCAGCATTTT,CATARQGLYQPQHF,-,TRBJ1-5,-,TRBV10-3
TGTGCCAGCAGCTCCAACAGGAACACTGAAGCTTTCTTT,CASSSNRNTEAFF,once,TRBJ1-1,-,TRBV7-9
TGTGCCAGCTCACCGAACGGACAGGGTGTGCGCAATCAGCCCCAGCATTTT,CASSPNGQGVRNQPQHF,-,TRBJ1-5,TRBD1,TRBV18
TGTGCCAGTAGTCCCCGACAGGGGGCTATCCCCAGCACTGAAGCTTTCTTT,CASSPRQGAIPSTEAFF,-,TRBJ1-1,TRBD1,TRBV19
TGTGCCAGTAGTATCGGCGGGAGCTACGAGCAGTACTTC,CASSIGGSYEQYF,-,TRBJ2-7,TRBD2,TRBV19
TGTGCCAGCAGAGAGGGGTCCCGCAACGGGGAGCTGTTTTTT,CASREGSRNGELFF,-,TRBJ2-2,-,TRBV11-3
TGTGCCAGTAGTAAATTCTCTGGCGGGGGCACAGATACGCAGTATTTT,CASSKFSGGGTDTQYF,-,TRBJ2-3,-,TRBV19
TGCGCCAGCAGCCAAGACCCCACAGGAGTCAACACTGAAGCTTTCTTT,CASSQDPTGVNTEAFF,-,TRBJ1-1,-,TRBV4-3
TGTGCCAGCAGCCAAACGCACAATGAGCAGTTCTTC,CASSQTHNEQFF,-,TRBJ2-1,-,TRBV4-2
TGCGCCAGCAGCCAAGTGGAGGGTAGCGGGGACTACGAGCAGTACTTC,CASSQVEGSGDYEQYF,-,TRBJ2-7,TRBD2,TRBV4-3
TGTGCCAGCAGCCTACTGTACTATGGCTACACCTTC,CASSLLYYGYTF,few,TRBJ1-2,-,TRBV13
TGTGCCAGCAGCTCGGGGACTGGCGCCGGGGAGCTGTTTTTT,CASSSGTGAGELFF,-,TRBJ2-2,-,TRBV5-4
TGCGCCAGCAGCCCCCCAGGGGGCCACGAGCAGTACTTC,CASSPPGGHEQYF,-,TRBJ2-7,TRBD1,TRBV4-3
TGTGCCAGCAGTTATCAGGGGGGGACTGAAGCTTTCTTT,CASSYQGGTEAFF,-,TRBJ1-1,TRBD1,TRBV6-5
TGTGCCAGCAGTTTAATTTTAACCCAGATGGGCTACACCTTC,CASSLILTQMGYTF,-,TRBJ1-2,-,TRBV28
TGTGCCAGCAGCTTAGGGACTAGCGGGGTAGGGCGGGAGACCCAGTACTTC,CASSLGTSGVGRETQYF,once,TRBJ2-5,TRBD2,TRBV5-4
TGCAGCGTTGCTGGTATTCGGGGGCCGCTATCCTACGAGCAGTACTTC,CSVAGIRGPLSYEQYF,-,TRBJ2-7,-,TRBV29-1
TGTGCCAGCAGCCCAGCGGGGGAGCAGTACTTC,CASSPAGEQYF,-,TRBJ2-7,TRBD2,TRBV7-9
TGTGCCTGGAGGAATGTGAACACTGAAGCTTTCTTT,CAWRNVNTEAFF,-,TRBJ1-1,-,TRBV30
TGTGCCAGTAGTGACGACAGGGGGCGTCTCTATGGCTACACCTTC,CASSDDRGRLYGYTF,few,TRBJ1-2,TRBD1,TRBV19
TGTGCCACCAGCAGAGATGGAGGGTCATCCTACGAGCAGTACTTC,CATSRDGGSSYEQYF,-,TRBJ2-7,-,TRBV15
TGTGCCAGTAGTAACCTAGCGGGGGGCAATTTCTTC,CASSNLAGGNFF,-,TRBJ2-1,TRBD2,TRBV19
TGTGCCAGCAGTGAAGCTAGACCACAGGACCCCCGGGGGAAAGCTTTCTTT,CASSEARPQDPRGKAFF,-,TRBJ1-1,-,TRBV6-1
TGTGCCAGTAGGCAACGGGGATTTCAGGGCTACACCTTC,CASRQRGFQGYTF,-,TRBJ1-2,-,TRBV19